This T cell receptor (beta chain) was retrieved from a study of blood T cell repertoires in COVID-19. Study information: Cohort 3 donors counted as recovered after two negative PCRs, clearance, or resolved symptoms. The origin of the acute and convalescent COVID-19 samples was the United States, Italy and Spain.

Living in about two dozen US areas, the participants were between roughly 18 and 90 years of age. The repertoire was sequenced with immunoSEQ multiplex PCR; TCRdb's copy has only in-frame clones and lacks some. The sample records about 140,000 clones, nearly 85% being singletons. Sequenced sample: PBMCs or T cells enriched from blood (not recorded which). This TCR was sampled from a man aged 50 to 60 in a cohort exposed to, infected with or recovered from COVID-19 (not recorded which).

CDR3 sequence (DNA): TGTGCCAGCAGCTTGGCTCAGGGCTACGAGCAGTACTTC. Translated, it gives CASSLAQGYEQYF. The V call is TRBV5-4, the J call TRBJ2-7, with D maybe TRBD1 (5 bases). Germline loops: CDR1 SGHNT, CDR2 YYREEE (reference sequence). V was clipped by 0 bases and J by 3 bases, with 7 bases between them. The CDR3 extends over 13 amino acids. The entire variable domain, with the rest obtained from reference TRBV5-4 and TRBJ2-7, is as follows: ETGVTQSPTHLIKTRGQQVTLRCSSQSGHNTVSWYQQALGQGPQFIFQYYREEENGRGNFPPRFSGLQFPNYSSELNVNALELDDSALYLCASSLAQGYEQYFGPGTRLTVT.